This is a list of T cell receptor beta chains from one sample in a study of naive and memory T cell subsets. TCRdb called the UMI-ligation and nested PCR reads again in MiXCR, with one record for every CDR3 protein. The data show some 83,000 distinct CDR3 sequences, around 14% seen once. The sequencing input was central memory CD4+ T cells from blood. Receptor source: a human donor in good health. CDR3s include the opening cysteine and the closing phenylalanine or tryptophan. The D gene is left open where the match is weak. Size tells how often a clone was seen (once, few, many) or the class of an expanded clone, and some rows leave it out.

j_gene: TRBJ1-4; d_gene: .; abundance: .; v_gene: TRBV7-2; CDR3nt: TGTGCCAGCTCTTGGGGATCAACTAATGAAAAACTGTTTTTT; CDR3aa: CASSWGSTNEKLFF
j_gene: TRBJ2-7; d_gene: .; abundance: medium-sized; v_gene: TRBV10-3; CDR3nt: TGTGCCATCAGTGAGTCAGCCGAGCAGTACTTC; CDR3aa: CAISESAEQYF
j_gene: TRBJ1-1; d_gene: .; abundance: .; v_gene: TRBV5-6; CDR3nt: TGTGCCAGCAGCTACCTAAACACTGAAGCTTTCTTT; CDR3aa: CASSYLNTEAFF
j_gene: TRBJ2-7; d_gene: .; abundance: many; v_gene: TRBV23-1; CDR3nt: TGCGCCAGCAGTCAATCGGGTCAGTACTACTCCTACGAGCAGTACTTC; CDR3aa: CASSQSGQYYSYEQYF
j_gene: TRBJ1-3; d_gene: TRBD1; abundance: few; v_gene: TRBV5-1; CDR3nt: TGCGCCAGCAGCTTGGAGACAGGGGCCGGAAACACCATATATTTT; CDR3aa: CASSLETGAGNTIYF
j_gene: TRBJ2-5; d_gene: .; abundance: .; v_gene: TRBV20-1; CDR3nt: TGCAGTGCTAGAAGTAAAGGGGAGACCCAGTACTTC; CDR3aa: CSARSKGETQYF
j_gene: TRBJ1-3; d_gene: .; abundance: many; v_gene: TRBV10-3; CDR3nt: TGTGCCATCAGCTCGGGACTTAAGGAGGGAAACACCATATATTTT; CDR3aa: CAISSGLKEGNTIYF
j_gene: TRBJ2-3; d_gene: .; abundance: many; v_gene: TRBV11-2; CDR3nt: TGTGCCAGCAGCTACGTTCGGGATCAGAACTTAAATACGCAGTATTTT; CDR3aa: CASSYVRDQNLNTQYF
j_gene: TRBJ1-1; d_gene: .; abundance: few; v_gene: TRBV2; CDR3nt: TGTGCCAGCAGTGTTACCCACGCAGGCGGGCCATTT; CDR3aa: CASSVTHAGGPF
j_gene: TRBJ2-7; d_gene: .; abundance: .; v_gene: TRBV29-1; CDR3nt: TGCAGCGTTGGATGGCCTTACGAGCAGTACTTC; CDR3aa: CSVGWPYEQYF
j_gene: TRBJ2-5; d_gene: .; abundance: few; v_gene: TRBV27; CDR3nt: TGTGCCAGCAGTTTTTACACTGGAGAGACCCAGTACTTC; CDR3aa: CASSFYTGETQYF
j_gene: TRBJ2-7; d_gene: .; abundance: .; v_gene: TRBV10-3; CDR3nt: TGTGCCATCAGTGGGGGCCTAAATAGCGGCTACGAGCAGTACTTC; CDR3aa: CAISGGLNSGYEQYF
j_gene: TRBJ1-2; d_gene: .; abundance: few; v_gene: TRBV12-5; CDR3nt: TGTGCTAGTGGTTTGAGTCTCACCGGGGGCTATGGCTACACCTTC; CDR3aa: CASGLSLTGGYGYTF
j_gene: TRBJ2-3; d_gene: .; abundance: .; v_gene: TRBV5-1; CDR3nt: TGCGCCAGCAGCTTTCAGTTCACAGATACGCAGTATTTT; CDR3aa: CASSFQFTDTQYF
j_gene: TRBJ2-1; d_gene: .; abundance: .; v_gene: TRBV20-1; CDR3nt: TGCAGTGCTTTTCCCTCCGGGACTCCCACCTTGGGGGAGTTCTTC; CDR3aa: CSAFPSGTPTLGEFF
j_gene: TRBJ1-1; d_gene: .; abundance: .; v_gene: TRBV3-1; CDR3nt: TGTGCCAGCAGCCTCCCGCCCGGGGGCGAAGCTTTCTTT; CDR3aa: CASSLPPGGEAFF
j_gene: TRBJ2-3; d_gene: TRBD1; abundance: .; v_gene: TRBV10-3; CDR3nt: TGTGCCATCAGCAAAGGACAGGGAGGCGCCACAGATACGCAGTATTTT; CDR3aa: CAISKGQGGATDTQYF
j_gene: TRBJ2-1; d_gene: .; abundance: few; v_gene: TRBV7-9; CDR3nt: TGTGCCAGCAGCATCACTGGGGTTGGTGGCAATGAGCAGTTCTTC; CDR3aa: CASSITGVGGNEQFF
j_gene: TRBJ1-6; d_gene: .; abundance: few; v_gene: TRBV20-1; CDR3nt: TGCAGTGCTAGACTGGGGGGCAATTCACCCCTCCACTTT; CDR3aa: CSARLGGNSPLHF
j_gene: TRBJ2-2; d_gene: TRBD2; abundance: .; v_gene: TRBV27; CDR3nt: TGTGCCAGCAGTCTCCGACTAGCACGGACCGGGGAGCTGTTTTTT; CDR3aa: CASSLRLARTGELFF
j_gene: TRBJ1-5; d_gene: .; abundance: few; v_gene: TRBV3-1; CDR3nt: TGTGCCAGCAGCCATGGCTTCGGACCATATGAGCCCCAGCATTTT; CDR3aa: CASSHGFGPYEPQHF
j_gene: TRBJ2-4; d_gene: TRBD1; abundance: few; v_gene: TRBV3-1; CDR3nt: TGTGCCAGCAGCCACCAGACAGGGGGGGACATTCAGTACTTC; CDR3aa: CASSHQTGGDIQYF
j_gene: TRBJ1-1; d_gene: .; abundance: .; v_gene: TRBV2; CDR3nt: TGTGCCAGCAGTGAAGCGGGGCGTGAAGCTTTCTTT; CDR3aa: CASSEAGREAFF
j_gene: TRBJ2-5; d_gene: .; abundance: .; v_gene: TRBV7-2; CDR3nt: TGTGCCAGCTCCCTCGGGGGTCCGAGGGAGACCCAGTACTTC; CDR3aa: CASSLGGPRETQYF
j_gene: TRBJ2-6; d_gene: TRBD2; abundance: few; v_gene: TRBV2; CDR3nt: TGTGCCAGCAGTCTCCAGAGCGGGAGGGGCTCTGGGGCCAACGTCCTGACTTTC; CDR3aa: CASSLQSGRGSGANVLTF
j_gene: TRBJ2-5; d_gene: .; abundance: .; v_gene: TRBV7-8; CDR3nt: TGTGCCAGCAGCTTAGCTTACGCAGGAGCAGAGACCCAGTACTTC; CDR3aa: CASSLAYAGAETQYF
j_gene: TRBJ2-7; d_gene: TRBD2; abundance: many; v_gene: TRBV28; CDR3nt: TGTGCCAGCAGGGTTAGCGGGAGCTCCTACGAGCAGTACTTC; CDR3aa: CASRVSGSSYEQYF
j_gene: TRBJ2-7; d_gene: TRBD1; abundance: .; v_gene: TRBV30; CDR3nt: TGTGCCCTACTTTGGGACAGGGAGCAGTACTTC; CDR3aa: CALLWDREQYF
j_gene: TRBJ2-7; d_gene: .; abundance: few; v_gene: TRBV30; CDR3nt: TGTGCCTGGGGAGAGACAGCGCGGGAGCAGTACTTC; CDR3aa: CAWGETAREQYF
j_gene: TRBJ2-3; d_gene: .; abundance: .; v_gene: TRBV20-1; CDR3nt: TGCAGTGCAGGGGACTCCACAGATACGCAGTATTTT; CDR3aa: CSAGDSTDTQYF
j_gene: TRBJ1-1; d_gene: .; abundance: many; v_gene: TRBV6-6; CDR3nt: TGTGCCAGCATAATCGGGACGGCGAACACTGAAGCTTTCTTT; CDR3aa: CASIIGTANTEAFF
j_gene: TRBJ2-1; d_gene: TRBD2; abundance: many; v_gene: TRBV7-2; CDR3nt: TGTGCCAGCAGCTCGACTAGCGGGAGTATCTACAATGAGCAGTTCTTC; CDR3aa: CASSSTSGSIYNEQFF
j_gene: TRBJ1-3; d_gene: .; abundance: .; v_gene: TRBV5-4; CDR3nt: TGTGCCAGCAGCTTAGGACTTACCGGCTCTGGAAACACCATATATTTT; CDR3aa: CASSLGLTGSGNTIYF
j_gene: TRBJ2-3; d_gene: .; abundance: few; v_gene: TRBV6-6; CDR3nt: TGTGCCAGCAGACCCAGCGGGGATACGCAGTATTTT; CDR3aa: CASRPSGDTQYF
j_gene: TRBJ2-2; d_gene: .; abundance: .; v_gene: TRBV2; CDR3nt: TGTGCCAGCAGCGAACGGGGGACAGTTAACACCGGGGAGCTGTTTTTT; CDR3aa: CASSERGTVNTGELFF
j_gene: TRBJ1-5; d_gene: TRBD1; abundance: .; v_gene: TRBV3-1; CDR3nt: TGTGCCAGCAGCCAAGGACAGGGAGGGCAGCCCCAGCATTTT; CDR3aa: CASSQGQGGQPQHF
j_gene: TRBJ2-1; d_gene: TRBD2; abundance: few; v_gene: TRBV15; CDR3nt: TGTGCCACCAGCAGAACTCCCAGTTTGTTTAGCGGGAGTGCGGCTGAGCAGTTCTTC; CDR3aa: CATSRTPSLFSGSAAEQFF
j_gene: TRBJ1-6; d_gene: .; abundance: .; v_gene: TRBV4-2; CDR3nt: TGTGCCAGCAGCCGGGGATCGTCTTCACCCCTCCACTTT; CDR3aa: CASSRGSSSPLHF
j_gene: TRBJ2-1; d_gene: TRBD1; abundance: .; v_gene: TRBV6-6; CDR3nt: TGTGCCAGCAGTTCCGGACAGGGGAAATGGAATGAGCAGTTCTTC; CDR3aa: CASSSGQGKWNEQFF
j_gene: TRBJ2-1; d_gene: .; abundance: few; v_gene: TRBV29-1; CDR3nt: TGCAGCGTGACATTGACCCAACGGGGCTACAATGAGCAGTTCTTC; CDR3aa: CSVTLTQRGYNEQFF
j_gene: TRBJ2-3; d_gene: TRBD1; abundance: many; v_gene: TRBV20-1; CDR3nt: TGCAGTGCACTGACAGGGGGCACAGATACGCAGTATTTT; CDR3aa: CSALTGGTDTQYF
j_gene: TRBJ2-3; d_gene: TRBD2; abundance: many; v_gene: TRBV20-1; CDR3nt: TGCAGTGCTAGAGCGTCGGTAGCGGGACCTAGCACAGATACGCAGTATTTT; CDR3aa: CSARASVAGPSTDTQYF
j_gene: TRBJ2-3; d_gene: TRBD2; abundance: .; v_gene: TRBV20-1; CDR3nt: TGCAGTGCTAGTGGGCTAGCGGGCACAGATACGCAGTATTTT; CDR3aa: CSASGLAGTDTQYF
j_gene: TRBJ2-6; d_gene: .; abundance: .; v_gene: TRBV5-6; CDR3nt: TGTGCCAGCAGCTGGGGATCTTTCTCTGGGGCCAACGTCCTGACTTTC; CDR3aa: CASSWGSFSGANVLTF
j_gene: TRBJ1-6; d_gene: .; abundance: few; v_gene: TRBV18; CDR3nt: TGTGCCAGCCATGCTACTAATTCACCCCTCCACTTT; CDR3aa: CASHATNSPLHF
j_gene: TRBJ2-7; d_gene: TRBD2; abundance: few; v_gene: TRBV4-2; CDR3nt: TGTGCCAGCAGCAGACTAGCGGGAGGAGCCTACGAGCAGTACTTC; CDR3aa: CASSRLAGGAYEQYF
j_gene: TRBJ2-3; d_gene: TRBD1; abundance: .; v_gene: TRBV18; CDR3nt: TGTGCCAGCTCAACTGGGGACAGCAGAACAGATACGCAGTATTTT; CDR3aa: CASSTGDSRTDTQYF
j_gene: TRBJ1-5; d_gene: .; abundance: few; v_gene: TRBV7-2; CDR3nt: TGTGCCAGCAGCAGCTCGGTTACACAGCCCCAGCATTTT; CDR3aa: CASSSSVTQPQHF
j_gene: TRBJ2-5; d_gene: .; abundance: many; v_gene: TRBV20-1; CDR3nt: TGCAGTGCTAGAGATCCGCGGACAGCCAAGGAGACCCAGTACTTC; CDR3aa: CSARDPRTAKETQYF
j_gene: TRBJ2-1; d_gene: TRBD2; abundance: .; v_gene: TRBV28; CDR3nt: TGTGCCAGCAGTTCGGTCCTGACTAGCGGGAGATCTGAGCAGTTCTTC; CDR3aa: CASSSVLTSGRSEQFF
j_gene: TRBJ2-3; d_gene: .; abundance: many; v_gene: TRBV24-1; CDR3nt: TGTGCCACCCGTGGTCCGACAGATACGCAGTATTTT; CDR3aa: CATRGPTDTQYF
j_gene: TRBJ2-3; d_gene: TRBD2; abundance: .; v_gene: TRBV20-1; CDR3nt: TGCAGTGCTAGTAGACTAGCGGGAGTGTCGACAGATACGCAGTATTTT; CDR3aa: CSASRLAGVSTDTQYF
j_gene: TRBJ2-1; d_gene: TRBD2; abundance: few; v_gene: TRBV29-1; CDR3nt: TGCAGCGTCCCAGTAGCGGGGTACAATGAGCAGTTCTTC; CDR3aa: CSVPVAGYNEQFF
j_gene: TRBJ2-4; d_gene: .; abundance: .; v_gene: TRBV3-1; CDR3nt: TGTGCCAGCAGCCCTCCCCGAGACAGCAAAAACATTCAGTACTTC; CDR3aa: CASSPPRDSKNIQYF
j_gene: TRBJ2-5; d_gene: TRBD2; abundance: .; v_gene: TRBV5-1; CDR3nt: TGCGCCAGCAGCTTGGGCGGACTAGCGGGCAACCAAGAGACCCAGTACTTC; CDR3aa: CASSLGGLAGNQETQYF